This TCR beta chain was sequenced during a study of blood T cell repertoires in COVID-19. Background on the study: Collection of acute and convalescent COVID-19 samples took place in the United States, Italy and Spain. T cells, B-cell-depleted T cells, or PBMCs supplied cDNA or gDNA.

Seattle patient enrollment occurred during active infection, with longitudinal follow-up thereafter. V was clipped by 3 bases and J by 3 bases, with 11 bases between them. CDR3 size: 14 residues. Germline V gene sequence: CDR1 MNHEY, CDR2 SVGAGI. In the authors' workflow: Reference gene primer amplification gave nucleated cell count estimates. Here immunoSEQ multiplex PCR was the method, and the copy in TCRdb shows in-frame clones only, minus some. V and J calls and clone size follow that table, whereas D and trimming were derived from the DNA. The sample lists 250,000 to 350,000 clones, approximately 86% seen once, with around 12% in the top ten.

The receptor was isolated from a woman in her seventies with COVID-19, enrolled during active disease. The specimen sequenced was peripheral blood. The chain couples TRBV6-5 to TRBJ1-2; D gene unclear. The CDR3 DNA follows: TGTGCCAGCAGTTATAGGAGGCCGGACTATGGCTACACCTTC. Translating it yields CASSYRRPDYGYTF.